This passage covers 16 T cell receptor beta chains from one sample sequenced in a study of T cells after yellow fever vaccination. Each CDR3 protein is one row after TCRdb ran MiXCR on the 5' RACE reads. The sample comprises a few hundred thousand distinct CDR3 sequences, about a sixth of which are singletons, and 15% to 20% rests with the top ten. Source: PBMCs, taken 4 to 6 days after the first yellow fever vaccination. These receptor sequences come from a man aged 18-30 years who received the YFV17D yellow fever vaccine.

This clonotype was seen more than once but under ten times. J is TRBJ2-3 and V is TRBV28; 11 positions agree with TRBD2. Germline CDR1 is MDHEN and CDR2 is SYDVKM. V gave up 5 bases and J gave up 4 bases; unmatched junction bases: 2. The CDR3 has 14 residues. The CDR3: CASSTGLAADTQYF. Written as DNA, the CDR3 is TGTGCCAGCAGTACGGGACTAGCGGCAGATACGCAGTATTTT.

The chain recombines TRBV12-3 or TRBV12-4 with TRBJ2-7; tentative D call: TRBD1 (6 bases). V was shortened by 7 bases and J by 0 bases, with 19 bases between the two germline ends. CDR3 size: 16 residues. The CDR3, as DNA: TGTGCCAGCACCTTGGACAGAGTGGAGCTCTCCTACGAGCAGTACTTC. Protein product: CASTLDRVELSYEQYF.

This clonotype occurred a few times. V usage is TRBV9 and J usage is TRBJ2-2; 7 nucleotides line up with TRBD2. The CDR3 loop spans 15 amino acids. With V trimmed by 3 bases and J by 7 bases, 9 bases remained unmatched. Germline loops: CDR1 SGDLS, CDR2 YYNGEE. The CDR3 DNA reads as TGTGCCAGCAGCGGGACCACTAGCGTTGGCGGGGAGCTGTTTTTT. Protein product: CASSGTTSVGGELFF.

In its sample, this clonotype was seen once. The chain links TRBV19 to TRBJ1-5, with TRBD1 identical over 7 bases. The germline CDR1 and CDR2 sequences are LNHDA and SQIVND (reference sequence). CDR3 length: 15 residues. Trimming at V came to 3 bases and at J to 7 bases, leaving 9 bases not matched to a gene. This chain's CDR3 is CASSILTGSRQPQHF. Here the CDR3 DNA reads TGTGCCAGTAGTATCTTGACAGGGTCAAGGCAGCCCCAGCATTTT.

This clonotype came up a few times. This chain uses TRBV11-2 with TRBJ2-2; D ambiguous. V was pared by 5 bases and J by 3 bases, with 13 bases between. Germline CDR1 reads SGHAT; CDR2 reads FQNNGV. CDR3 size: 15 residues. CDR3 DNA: TGTGCCAGCAGCCAAGTGGCCTATTACACCGGGGAGCTGTTTTTT. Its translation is CASSQVAYYTGELFF.

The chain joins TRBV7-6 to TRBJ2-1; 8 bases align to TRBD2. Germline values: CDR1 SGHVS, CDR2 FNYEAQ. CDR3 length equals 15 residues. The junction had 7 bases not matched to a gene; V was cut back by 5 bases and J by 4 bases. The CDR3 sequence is CASSPPPGGYNEQFF. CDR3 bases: TGTGCCAGCAGCCCCCCCCCGGGGGGGTACAATGAGCAGTTCTTC.

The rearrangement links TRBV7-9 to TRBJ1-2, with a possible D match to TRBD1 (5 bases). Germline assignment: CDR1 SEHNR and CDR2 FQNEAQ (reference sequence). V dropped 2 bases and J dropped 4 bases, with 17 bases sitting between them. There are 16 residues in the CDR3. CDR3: CASSLSAAGASYGYTF. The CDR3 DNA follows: TGTGCCAGCAGCTTATCGGCCGCCGGGGCGTCCTATGGCTACACCTTC.

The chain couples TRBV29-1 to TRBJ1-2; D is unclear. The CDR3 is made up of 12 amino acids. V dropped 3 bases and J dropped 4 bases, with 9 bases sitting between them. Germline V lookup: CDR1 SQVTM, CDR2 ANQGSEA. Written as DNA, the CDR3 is TGCAGCGTTGATCCCACGGGCTATGGCTACACCTTC. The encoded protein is CSVDPTGYGYTF.

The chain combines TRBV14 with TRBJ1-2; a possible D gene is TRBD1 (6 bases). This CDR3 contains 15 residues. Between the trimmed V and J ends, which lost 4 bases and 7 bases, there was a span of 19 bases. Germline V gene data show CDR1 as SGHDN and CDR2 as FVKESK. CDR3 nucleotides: TGTGCCAGCAGCCCCTCCGGATGGGGGGGGGCTGGCTACACCTTC. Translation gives CASSPSGWGGAGYTF.

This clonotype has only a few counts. The DNA for the CDR3 is TGTGCCAGCAGTCGCGATCAGGGGGGTTACGAGCAGTACTTC. Translated: CASSRDQGGYEQYF. The J gene is TRBJ2-7, the V gene TRBV28; perhaps TRBD1 as D (7 bases). CDR3 length: 14 residues. Germline values: CDR1 MDHEN, CDR2 SYDVKM. Trimming pared 5 bases from V and 4 bases from J, leaving 15 bases between.

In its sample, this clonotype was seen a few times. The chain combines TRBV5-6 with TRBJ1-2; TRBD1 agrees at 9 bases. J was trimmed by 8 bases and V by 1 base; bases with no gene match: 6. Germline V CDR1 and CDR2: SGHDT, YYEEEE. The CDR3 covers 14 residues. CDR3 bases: TGTGCCAGCAGCTTGCTACAGGGGGCTGAGGGCTACACCTTC. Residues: CASSLLQGAEGYTF.

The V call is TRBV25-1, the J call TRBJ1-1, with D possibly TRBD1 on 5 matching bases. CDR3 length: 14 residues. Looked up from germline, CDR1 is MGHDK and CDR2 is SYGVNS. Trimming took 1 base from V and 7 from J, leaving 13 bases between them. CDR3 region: CASSEFGRRGEAFF. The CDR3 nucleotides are TGTGCCAGCAGTGAATTTGGCAGGAGGGGTGAAGCTTTCTTT.

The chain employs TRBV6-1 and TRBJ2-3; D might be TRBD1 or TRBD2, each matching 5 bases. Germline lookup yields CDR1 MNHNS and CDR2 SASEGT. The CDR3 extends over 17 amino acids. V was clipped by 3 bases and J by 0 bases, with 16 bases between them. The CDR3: CASSEGRQLFSTDTQYF. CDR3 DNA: TGTGCCAGCAGTGAGGGGAGACAGCTATTTAGCACAGATACGCAGTATTTT.

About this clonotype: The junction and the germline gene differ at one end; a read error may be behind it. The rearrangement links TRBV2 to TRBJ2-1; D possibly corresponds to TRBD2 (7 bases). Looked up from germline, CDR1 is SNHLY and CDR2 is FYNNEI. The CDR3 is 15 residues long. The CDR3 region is CASKVLRGGYSEQFF. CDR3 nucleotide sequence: TGTGCCAGCAAAGTGTTGAGGGGGGGCTACAGTGAGCAGTTCTTC.

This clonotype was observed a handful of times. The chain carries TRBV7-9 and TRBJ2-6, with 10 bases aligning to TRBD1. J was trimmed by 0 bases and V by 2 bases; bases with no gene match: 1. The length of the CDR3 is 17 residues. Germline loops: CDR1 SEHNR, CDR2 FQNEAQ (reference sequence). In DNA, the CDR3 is TGTGCCAGCAGCTTAAGGACAGGGGGCTCTGGGGCCAACGTCCTGACTTTC. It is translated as CASSLRTGGSGANVLTF.

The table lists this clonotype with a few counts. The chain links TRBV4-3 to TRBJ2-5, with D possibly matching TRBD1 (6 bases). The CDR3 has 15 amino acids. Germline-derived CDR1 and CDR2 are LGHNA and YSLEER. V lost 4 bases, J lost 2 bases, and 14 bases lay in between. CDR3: CASSPGRQGQETQYF. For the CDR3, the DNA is TGCGCCAGCAGCCCTGGTCGGCAGGGGCAAGAGACCCAGTACTTC.